This TCR beta chain was profiled in a study of technical replicates of blood from four donors. V was shortened by 0 bases and J by 7 bases, with 13 bases between the two germline ends. The CDR3 covers 15 residues. The germline CDR1 and CDR2 sequences are SGHNT and YYREEE (reference sequence). Libraries were prepared by immunoSEQ multiplex PCR; TCRdb keeps only in-frame clonotypes and omits some of them. The sample gives approximately 49,000 clones, about 93% of which show up once; approximately 4% is in the top ten. The receptor was derived from a human donor in good health. Some clones in this sample may be carry-over from other donors' samples. The sequenced sample consisted of PBMCs. The chain couples TRBV5-4 to TRBJ2-2, with a possible D match to TRBD1 (6 bases). This CDR3 reads CASSLEGVGIGELFF. The DNA of the CDR3 is TGTGCCAGCAGCTTGGAGGGGGTGGGGATCGGGGAGCTGTTTTTT.